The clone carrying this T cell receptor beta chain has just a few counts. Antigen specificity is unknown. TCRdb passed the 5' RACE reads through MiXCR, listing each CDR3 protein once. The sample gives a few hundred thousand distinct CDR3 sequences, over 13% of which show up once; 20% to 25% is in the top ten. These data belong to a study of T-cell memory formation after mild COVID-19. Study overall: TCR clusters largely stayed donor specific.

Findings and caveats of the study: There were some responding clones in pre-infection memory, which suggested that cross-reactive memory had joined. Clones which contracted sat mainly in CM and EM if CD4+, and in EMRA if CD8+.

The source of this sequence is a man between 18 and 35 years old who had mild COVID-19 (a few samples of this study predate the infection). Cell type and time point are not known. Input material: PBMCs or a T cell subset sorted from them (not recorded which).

CDR3 sequence: CASSQDGTAQETQYF. CDR3 coding DNA: TGCGCCAGCAGCCAAGATGGGACAGCCCAAGAGACCCAGTACTTC. The V call is TRBV4-3, the J call TRBJ2-5; 7 nucleotides line up with TRBD1. Germline lookup yields CDR1 LGHNA and CDR2 YSLEER. This CDR3 spans 15 amino acids. V dropped 0 bases and J dropped 1; count of bases not matched to a gene: 2.